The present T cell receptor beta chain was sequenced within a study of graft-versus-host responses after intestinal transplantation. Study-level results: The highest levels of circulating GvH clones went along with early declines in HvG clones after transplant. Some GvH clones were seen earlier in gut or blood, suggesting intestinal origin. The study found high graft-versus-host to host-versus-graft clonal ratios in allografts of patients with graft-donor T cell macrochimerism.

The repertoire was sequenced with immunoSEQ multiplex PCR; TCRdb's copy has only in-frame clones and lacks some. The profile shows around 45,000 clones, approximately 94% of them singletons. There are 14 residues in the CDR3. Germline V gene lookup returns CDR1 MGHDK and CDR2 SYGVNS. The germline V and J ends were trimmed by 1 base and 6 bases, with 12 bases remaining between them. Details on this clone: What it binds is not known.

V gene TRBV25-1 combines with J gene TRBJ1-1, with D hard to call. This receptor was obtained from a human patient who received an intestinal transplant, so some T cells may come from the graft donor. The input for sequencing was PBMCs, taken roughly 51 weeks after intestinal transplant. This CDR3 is CASSEWAFGSEAFF. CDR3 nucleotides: TGTGCCAGCAGTGAATGGGCGTTTGGGTCTGAAGCTTTCTTT. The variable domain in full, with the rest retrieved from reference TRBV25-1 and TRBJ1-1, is EADIYQTPRYLVIGTGKKITLECSQTMGHDKMYWYQQDPGMELHLIHYSYGVNSTEKGDLSSESTVSRIRTEHFPLTLESARPSHTSQYLCASSEWAFGSEAFFGQGTRLTVV.